This TCR beta chain comes out of a study of T cell changes during pregnancy in multiple sclerosis. In this sample, this clone turned up a few times. Generated by immunoSEQ multiplex PCR, the TCRdb table keeps only in-frame clones and is missing some. The repertoire holds more than 35,000 clones, with approximately 92% as singletons. The CDR3 covers 12 residues. CDR1 and CDR2 (germline): LNHDA, SQIVND (reference sequence). Deletions cut 8 bases from V and 6 bases from J, with 13 bases between. The V call is TRBV19, the J call TRBJ1-2; perhaps TRBD1 as D (5 bases). The sequenced sample was CD8+ T cells from peripheral blood mononuclear cells, obtained after pregnancy. The origin of this receptor is a female donor with multiple sclerosis, enrolled in a pregnancy study. Written as DNA, the CDR3 is TGTGCCAGTGAAACGGGGGAGAATGGCTACACCTTC. Encoded protein: CASETGENGYTF.